This TCR beta chain was found in a study of blood T cells in healthy people across ages. CDR3 length equals 13 residues. The junction had 6 bases not matched to a gene; V was cut back by 11 bases and J by 4 bases. Isolation per sample recovered at least 6 million PBMCs. The use of a sample-barcoded 5' primer and a J-beta primer mix characterized a second PCR of roughly 6 to 11 cycles. TCRdb re-analysed the 5' RACE reads in MiXCR, keeping a single row per CDR3 protein. The repertoire includes around 1,700,000 distinct CDR3 sequences, 28% of them detected once, and 7.7% sits in the top ten. In regard to this clonotype: Its specificity is not known.

Study conclusions and caveats: Older age went with lower TCR beta diversity per million T cells, in a roughly linear way.

J is TRBJ2-2 and V is TRBV12-3 or TRBV12-4; 8 bases match TRBD2. Sequencing was carried out using blood. The origin of this receptor is a woman in her thirties in good health. CDR3 region: CADRGGGTGELFF. The CDR3 DNA reads TGTGCCGATCGGGGGGGCGGCACCGGGGAGCTGTTTTTT.